The 3 T cell receptor beta chains presented below share a single source sample, sequenced in a study of chemoradiotherapy in HPV16-positive cancers. The method was immunoSEQ multiplex PCR; TCRdb's version includes in-frame clones alone and lacks a portion of them. The profile covers 30,000 to 40,000 clones, with 89% appearing a single time and more than 3% taken by the ten largest. Source: blood, taken from a patient who underwent chemoradiotherapy. These receptors were obtained from a human donor with HPV-associated anogenital cancer.

V usage is TRBV4-3 and J usage is TRBJ1-2; D possibly corresponds to TRBD1 (5 bases). CDR3 length: 14 residues. Trimming stripped 4 bases from V and 7 bases from J, with 16 bases between. Germline V gives CDR1 LGHNA, CDR2 YSLEER. CDR3 sequence reads: CASSPPDRARGYTF. CDR3 DNA: TGCGCCAGCAGCCCCCCCGACAGAGCTCGTGGCTACACCTTC.

This clone was seen only once. The chain links TRBV4-2 to TRBJ1-5; unclear D gene. The CDR3 totals 13 residues. V dropped 5 bases and J dropped 3 bases, with 8 bases sitting between them. Germline V gene lookup returns CDR1 LGHNA and CDR2 YNFKEQ. This chain's CDR3 is CASSLGYNQPQHF. Here the CDR3 DNA reads TGTGCCAGCAGCTTGGGGTACAATCAGCCCCAGCATTTT.

The V call is TRBV7-2, the J call TRBJ2-1; TRBD2 matches at 8 bases. V lost 4 bases, J lost 2 bases, and 7 bases stayed unmatched. CDR3 length equals 16 residues. The germline CDR1 and CDR2 sequences are SGHTA and FQGNSA. In nucleotides, the CDR3 is TGTGCCAGCAGCTCCCCAACTAGCGGTCCCTACAATGAGCAGTTCTTC. Residues: CASSSPTSGPYNEQFF.